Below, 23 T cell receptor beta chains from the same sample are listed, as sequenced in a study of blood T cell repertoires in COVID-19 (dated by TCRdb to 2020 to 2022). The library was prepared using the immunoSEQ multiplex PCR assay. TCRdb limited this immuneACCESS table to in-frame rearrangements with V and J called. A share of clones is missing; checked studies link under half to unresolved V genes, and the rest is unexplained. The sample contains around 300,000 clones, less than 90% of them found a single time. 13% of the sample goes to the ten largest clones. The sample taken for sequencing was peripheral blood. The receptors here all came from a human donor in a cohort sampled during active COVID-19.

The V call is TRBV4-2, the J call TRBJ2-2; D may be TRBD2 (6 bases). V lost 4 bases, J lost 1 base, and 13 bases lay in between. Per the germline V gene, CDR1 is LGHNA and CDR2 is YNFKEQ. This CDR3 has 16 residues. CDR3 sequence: CASSPQAGRNTGELFF. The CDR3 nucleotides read TGTGCCAGCAGCCCCCAGGCGGGGCGGAACACCGGGGAGCTGTTTTTT.

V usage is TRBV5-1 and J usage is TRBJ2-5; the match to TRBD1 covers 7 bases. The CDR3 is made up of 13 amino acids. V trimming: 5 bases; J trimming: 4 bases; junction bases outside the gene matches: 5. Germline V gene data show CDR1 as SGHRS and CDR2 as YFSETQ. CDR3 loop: CASSSTGLETQYF. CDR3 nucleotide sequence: TGCGCCAGCAGTTCGACAGGGTTAGAGACCCAGTACTTC. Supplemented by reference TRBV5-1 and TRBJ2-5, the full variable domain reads KAGVTQTPRYLIKTRGQQVTLSCSPISGHRSVSWYQQTPGQGLQFLFEYFSETQRNKGNFPGRFSGRQFSNSRSEMNVSTLELGDSALYLCASSSTGLETQYFGPGTRLLVL.

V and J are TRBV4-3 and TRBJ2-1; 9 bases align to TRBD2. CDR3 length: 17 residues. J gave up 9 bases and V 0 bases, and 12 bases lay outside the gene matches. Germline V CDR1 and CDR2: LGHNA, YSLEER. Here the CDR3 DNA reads TGCGCCAGCAGCCAAGATCTAGCGGGGTCCGTGGGGGTTGAGCAGTTCTTC. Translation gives CASSQDLAGSVGVEQFF.

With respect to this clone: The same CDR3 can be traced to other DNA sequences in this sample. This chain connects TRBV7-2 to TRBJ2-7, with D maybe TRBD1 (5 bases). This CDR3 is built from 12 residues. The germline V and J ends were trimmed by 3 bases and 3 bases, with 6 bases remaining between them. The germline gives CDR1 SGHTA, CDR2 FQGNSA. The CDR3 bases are TGTGCCAGCAGCTTTGACAGCTACGAGCAGTACTTC. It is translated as CASSFDSYEQYF.

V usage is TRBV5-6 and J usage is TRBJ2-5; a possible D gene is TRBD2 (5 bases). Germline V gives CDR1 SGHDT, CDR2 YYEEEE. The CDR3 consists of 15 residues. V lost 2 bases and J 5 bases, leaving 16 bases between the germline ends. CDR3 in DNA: TGTGCCAGCAGCTTTTTAACGGGGTCCCAGGAGACCCAGTACTTC. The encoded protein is CASSFLTGSQETQYF.

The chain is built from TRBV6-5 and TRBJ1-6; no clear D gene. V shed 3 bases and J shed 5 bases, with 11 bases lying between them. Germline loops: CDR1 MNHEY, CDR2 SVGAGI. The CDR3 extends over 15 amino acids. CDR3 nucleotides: TGTGCCAGCAGTTATGGTAGTGTCGATAATTCACCCCTCCACTTT. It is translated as CASSYGSVDNSPLHF.

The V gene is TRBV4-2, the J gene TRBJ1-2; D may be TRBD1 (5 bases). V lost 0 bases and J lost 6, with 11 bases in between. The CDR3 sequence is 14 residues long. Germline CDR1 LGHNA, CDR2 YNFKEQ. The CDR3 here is CASSQDHAGNGYTF. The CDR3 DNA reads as TGTGCCAGCAGCCAAGATCATGCAGGGAATGGCTACACCTTC.

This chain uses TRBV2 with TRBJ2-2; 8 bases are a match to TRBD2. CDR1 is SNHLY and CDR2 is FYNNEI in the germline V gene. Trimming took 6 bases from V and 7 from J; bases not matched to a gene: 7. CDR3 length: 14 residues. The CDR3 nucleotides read TGTGCCAGCAGGGCGGGAGGAGCTGGCGGGGAGCTGTTTTTT. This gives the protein CASRAGGAGGELFF.

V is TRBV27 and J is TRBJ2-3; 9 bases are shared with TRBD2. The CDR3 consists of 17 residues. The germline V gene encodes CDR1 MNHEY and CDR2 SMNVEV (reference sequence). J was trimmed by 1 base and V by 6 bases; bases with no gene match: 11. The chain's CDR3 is CASRGTSRRVGTDTQYF. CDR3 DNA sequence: TGTGCCAGCAGGGGGACTAGCAGGAGAGTTGGCACAGATACGCAGTATTTT.

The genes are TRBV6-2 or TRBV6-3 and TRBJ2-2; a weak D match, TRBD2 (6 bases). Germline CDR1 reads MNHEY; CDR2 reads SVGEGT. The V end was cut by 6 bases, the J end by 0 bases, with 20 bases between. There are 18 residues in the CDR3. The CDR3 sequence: CASSSVLVAVPNTGELFF. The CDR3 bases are TGTGCCAGCAGCTCGGTCCTCGTAGCGGTTCCGAACACCGGGGAGCTGTTTTTT.

The CDR3 nucleotides read TGTGCCAGCAGTTTATTGGGAGGAGGGCCTACCCGGGAGCTGTTTTTT. Translated: CASSLLGGGPTRELFF. The genes are TRBV27 and TRBJ2-2; D possibly corresponds to TRBD2 (6 bases). CDR3 length: 16 amino acids. V lost 1 base and J lost 9, with 18 bases in between. Germline CDR1 MNHEY, CDR2 SMNVEV (reference sequence).

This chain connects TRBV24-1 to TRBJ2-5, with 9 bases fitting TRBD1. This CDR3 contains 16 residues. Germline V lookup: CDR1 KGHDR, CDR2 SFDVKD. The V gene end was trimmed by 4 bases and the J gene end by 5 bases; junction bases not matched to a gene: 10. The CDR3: CATSDPGQGPGETQYF. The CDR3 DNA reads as TGTGCCACCAGTGACCCCGGACAGGGGCCCGGGGAGACCCAGTACTTC.

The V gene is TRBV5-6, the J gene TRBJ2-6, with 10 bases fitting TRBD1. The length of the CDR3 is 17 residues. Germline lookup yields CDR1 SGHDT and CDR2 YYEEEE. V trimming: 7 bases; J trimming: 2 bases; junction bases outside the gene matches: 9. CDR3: CASLRETGGTGANVLTF. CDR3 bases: TGTGCCAGCCTTCGAGAGACAGGGGGCACTGGGGCCAACGTCCTGACTTTC.

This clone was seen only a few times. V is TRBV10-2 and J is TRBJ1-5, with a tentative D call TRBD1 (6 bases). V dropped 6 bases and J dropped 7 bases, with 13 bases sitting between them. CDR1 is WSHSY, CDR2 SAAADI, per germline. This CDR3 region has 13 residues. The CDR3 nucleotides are TGCGCCAGCAGCCTTGACAGGTTCCAGCCCCAGCATTTT. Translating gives CASSLDRFQPQHF.

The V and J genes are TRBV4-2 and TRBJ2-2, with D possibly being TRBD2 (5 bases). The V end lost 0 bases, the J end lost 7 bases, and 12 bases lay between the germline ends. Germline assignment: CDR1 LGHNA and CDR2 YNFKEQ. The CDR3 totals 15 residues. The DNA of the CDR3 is TGTGCCAGCAGCCAAGATTCTAGCTATCTCGGGGAGCTGTTTTTT. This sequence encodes CASSQDSSYLGELFF.

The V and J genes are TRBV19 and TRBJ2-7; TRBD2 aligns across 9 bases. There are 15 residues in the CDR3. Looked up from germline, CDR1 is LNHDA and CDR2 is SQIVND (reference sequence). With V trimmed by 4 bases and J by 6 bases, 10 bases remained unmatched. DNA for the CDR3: TGTGCCAGTAGTACCCTAGCGGGGATTGGCGGCGAGCAGTACTTC. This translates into CASSTLAGIGGEQYF.

As DNA, the CDR3 is TGTGCCAGCAGTTACGACCCCCTAGCGGGATCTTTGGAGACCCAGTACTTC. This gives the protein CASSYDPLAGSLETQYF. This chain connects TRBV6-2 or TRBV6-3 to TRBJ2-5; TRBD2 aligns across 9 bases. This CDR3 is built from 17 residues. CDR1 and CDR2 from the germline V gene are MNHEY and SVGEGT. The V and J ends lost 2 bases and 5 bases, in that order; junction bases with no gene match: 12.

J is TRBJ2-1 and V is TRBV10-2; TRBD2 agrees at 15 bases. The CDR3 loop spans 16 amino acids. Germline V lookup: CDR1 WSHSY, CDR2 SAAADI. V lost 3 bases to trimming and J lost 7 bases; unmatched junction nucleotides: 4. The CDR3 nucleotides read TGCGCCAGCAGTGACCCCGGGACTAGCGGGAGGAATGAGCAGTTCTTC. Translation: CASSDPGTSGRNEQFF.

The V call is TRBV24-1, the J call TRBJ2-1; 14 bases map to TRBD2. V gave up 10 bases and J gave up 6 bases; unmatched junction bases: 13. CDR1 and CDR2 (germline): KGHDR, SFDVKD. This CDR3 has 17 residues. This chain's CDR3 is CATTSGRAGMRGNEQFF. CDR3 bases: TGTGCCACGACTAGCGGGAGGGCCGGTATGAGGGGCAATGAGCAGTTCTTC.

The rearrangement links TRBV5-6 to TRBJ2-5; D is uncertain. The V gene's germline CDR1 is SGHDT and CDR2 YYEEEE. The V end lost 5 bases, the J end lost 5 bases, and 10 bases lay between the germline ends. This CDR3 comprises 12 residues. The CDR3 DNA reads TGTGCCAGCAGTCGAGTGCGCGAGACCCAGTACTTC. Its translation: CASSRVRETQYF.

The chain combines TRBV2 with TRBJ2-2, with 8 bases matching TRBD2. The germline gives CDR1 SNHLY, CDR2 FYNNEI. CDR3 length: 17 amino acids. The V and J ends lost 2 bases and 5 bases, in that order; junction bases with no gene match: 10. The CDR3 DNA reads TGTGCCAGCAGTGAAAGGGGCCGAGCGGGAGAGACCGGGGAGCTGTTTTTT. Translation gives CASSERGRAGETGELFF.

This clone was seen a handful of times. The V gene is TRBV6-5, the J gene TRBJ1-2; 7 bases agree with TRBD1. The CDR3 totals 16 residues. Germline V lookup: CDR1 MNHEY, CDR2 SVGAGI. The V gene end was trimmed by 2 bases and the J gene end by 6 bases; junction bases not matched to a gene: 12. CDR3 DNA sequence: TGTGCCAGCAGTTACGATGATATACAGGGGAGAGATGGCTACACCTTC. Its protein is CASSYDDIQGRDGYTF.

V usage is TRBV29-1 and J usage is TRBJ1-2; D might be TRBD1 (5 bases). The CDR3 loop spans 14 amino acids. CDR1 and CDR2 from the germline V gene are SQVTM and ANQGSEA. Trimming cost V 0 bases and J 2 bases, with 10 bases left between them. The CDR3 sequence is CSVEDPQENYGYTF. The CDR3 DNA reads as TGCAGCGTTGAAGATCCACAGGAGAACTATGGCTACACCTTC.